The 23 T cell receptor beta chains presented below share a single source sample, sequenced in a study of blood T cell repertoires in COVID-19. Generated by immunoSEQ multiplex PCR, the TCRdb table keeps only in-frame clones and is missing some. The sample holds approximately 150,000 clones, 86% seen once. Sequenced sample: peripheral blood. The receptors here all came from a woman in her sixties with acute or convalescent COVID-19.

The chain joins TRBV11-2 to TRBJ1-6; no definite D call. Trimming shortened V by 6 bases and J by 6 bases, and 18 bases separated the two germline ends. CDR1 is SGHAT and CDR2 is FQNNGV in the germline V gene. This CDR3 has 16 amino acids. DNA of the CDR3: TGTGCCAGCAGAACCCCTCGTGGAGCCGTTAATTCACCCCTCCACTTT. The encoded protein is CASRTPRGAVNSPLHF.

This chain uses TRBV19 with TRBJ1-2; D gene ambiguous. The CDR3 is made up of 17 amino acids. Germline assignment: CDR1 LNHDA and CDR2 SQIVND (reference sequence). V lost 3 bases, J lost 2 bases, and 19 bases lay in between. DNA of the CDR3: TGTGCCAGTAGTATGGGTGAGGTTCGGCCGGCCAACTATGGCTACACCTTC. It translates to CASSMGEVRPANYGYTF.

CDR3 residues: CAWMDRGGTGELFF. The CDR3, as DNA: TGTGCCTGGATGGACAGGGGAGGCACCGGGGAGCTGTTTTTT. The chain links TRBV30 to TRBJ2-2; TRBD1 matches 9 bases. CDR3 length: 14 residues. Looked up from germline, CDR1 is GTSNPN and CDR2 is SVGIG (reference sequence). V shed 4 bases and J 4 bases; nucleotides not matched to a gene: 4.

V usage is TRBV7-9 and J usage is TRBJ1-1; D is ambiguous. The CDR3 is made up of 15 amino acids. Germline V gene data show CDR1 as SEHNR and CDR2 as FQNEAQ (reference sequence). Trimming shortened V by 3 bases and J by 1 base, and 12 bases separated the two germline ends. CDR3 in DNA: TGTGCCAGCAGCTTGACCGGGGTGCGGAACACTGAAGCTTTCTTT. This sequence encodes CASSLTGVRNTEAFF.

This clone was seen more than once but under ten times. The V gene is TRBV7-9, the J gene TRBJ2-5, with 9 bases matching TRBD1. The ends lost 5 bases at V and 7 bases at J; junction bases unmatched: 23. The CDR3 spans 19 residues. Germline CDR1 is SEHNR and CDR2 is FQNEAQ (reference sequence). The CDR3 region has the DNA TGTGCCAGCAGCCCGACTTACCGGGACAGGGATTCCCCTCCAAGGACCCAGTACTTC. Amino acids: CASSPTYRDRDSPPRTQYF.

The chain's CDR3 is CASSPGHSTPMNTEAFF. In DNA, the CDR3 is TGCGCCAGCAGCCCAGGACACAGCACCCCTATGAACACTGAAGCTTTCTTT. This chain connects TRBV4-1 to TRBJ1-1, with D perhaps matching TRBD1 (5 bases). V was pared by 4 bases and J by 0 bases, with 18 bases between. Germline CDR1 is MGHRA and CDR2 is YSYEKL. The length of the CDR3 is 17 residues.

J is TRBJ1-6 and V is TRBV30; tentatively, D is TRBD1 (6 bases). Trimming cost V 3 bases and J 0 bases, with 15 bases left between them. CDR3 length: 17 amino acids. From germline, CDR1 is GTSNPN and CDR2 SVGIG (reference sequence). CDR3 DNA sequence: TGTGCCTGGAGCAGGGGCGGGGGAGGCTCCTATAATTCACCCCTCCACTTT. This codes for CAWSRGGGGSYNSPLHF.

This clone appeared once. Here the CDR3 DNA reads TGTGCCACCAGACAGGGGGCTCTAAGATACAATGAGCAGTTCTTC. This gives the protein CATRQGALRYNEQFF. The rearrangement links TRBV5-6 to TRBJ2-1, with TRBD1 matching 10 bases. The length of the CDR3 is 15 residues. Germline V gives CDR1 SGHDT, CDR2 YYEEEE. V dropped 9 bases and J dropped 4; count of bases not matched to a gene: 10. Combining the CDR3 with reference TRBV5-6 and TRBJ2-1 gives the whole variable domain DAGVTQSPTHLIKTRGQQVTLRCSPKSGHDTVSWYQQALGQGPQFIFQYYEEEERQRGNFPDRFSGHQFPNYSSELNVNALLLGDSALYLCATRQGALRYNEQFFGPGTRLTVL.

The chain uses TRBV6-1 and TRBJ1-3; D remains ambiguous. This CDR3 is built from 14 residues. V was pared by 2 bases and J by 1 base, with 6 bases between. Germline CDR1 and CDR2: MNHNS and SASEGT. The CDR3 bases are TGTGCCAGCAGTGAACCAGTTTCTGGAAACACCATATATTTT. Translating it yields CASSEPVSGNTIYF.

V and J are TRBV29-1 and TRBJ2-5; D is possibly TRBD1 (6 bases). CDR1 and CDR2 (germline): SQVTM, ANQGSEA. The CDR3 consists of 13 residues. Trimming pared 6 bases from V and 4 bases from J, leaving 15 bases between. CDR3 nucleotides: TGCAGCGTGGGGGCGGCGGGTGGAGAGACCCAGTACTTC. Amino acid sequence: CSVGAAGGETQYF.

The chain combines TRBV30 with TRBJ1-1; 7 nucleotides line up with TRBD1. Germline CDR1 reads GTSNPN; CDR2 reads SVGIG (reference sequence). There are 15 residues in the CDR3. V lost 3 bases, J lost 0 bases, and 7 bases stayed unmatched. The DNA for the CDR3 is TGTGCCTGGAGCCCAAGACAGGGTATGAACACTGAAGCTTTCTTT. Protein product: CAWSPRQGMNTEAFF.

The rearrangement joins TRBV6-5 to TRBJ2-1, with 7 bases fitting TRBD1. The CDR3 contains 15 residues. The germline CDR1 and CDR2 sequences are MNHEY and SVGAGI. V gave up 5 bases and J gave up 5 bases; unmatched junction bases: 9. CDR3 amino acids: CASSPPDRVDNEQFF. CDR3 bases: TGTGCCAGCAGTCCTCCCGACAGGGTTGACAATGAGCAGTTCTTC.

CDR3 region: CASSQPSGGRSTDTQYF. DNA of the CDR3: TGCGCCAGCAGTCAACCATCGGGGGGCCGGAGCACAGATACGCAGTATTTT. This chain connects TRBV23-1 to TRBJ2-3; the D gene is possibly TRBD2 (7 bases). TRBV23-1 is labeled an ORF, and its function is uncertain. The CDR3 covers 17 residues. Trimming left V 2 bases short and J 0 bases short, with 15 bases between.

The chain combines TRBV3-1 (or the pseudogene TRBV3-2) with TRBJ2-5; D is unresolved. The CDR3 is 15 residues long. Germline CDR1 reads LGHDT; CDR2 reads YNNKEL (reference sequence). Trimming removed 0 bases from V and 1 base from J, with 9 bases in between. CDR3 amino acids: CASSQDGLGQETQYF. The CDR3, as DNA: TGTGCCAGCAGCCAAGATGGTCTAGGCCAAGAGACCCAGTACTTC.

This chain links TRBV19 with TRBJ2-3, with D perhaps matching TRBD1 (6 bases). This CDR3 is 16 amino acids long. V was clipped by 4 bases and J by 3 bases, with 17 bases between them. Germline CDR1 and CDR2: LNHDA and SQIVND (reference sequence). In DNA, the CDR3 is TGTGCCAGTAGTACATCACTTGGGGGCGGAACAGATACGCAGTATTTT. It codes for CASSTSLGGGTDTQYF.

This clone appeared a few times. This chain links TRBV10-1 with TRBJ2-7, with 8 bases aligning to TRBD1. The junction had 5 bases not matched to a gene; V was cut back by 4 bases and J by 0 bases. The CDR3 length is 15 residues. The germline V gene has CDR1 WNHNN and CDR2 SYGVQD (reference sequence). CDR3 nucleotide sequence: TGCGCCAGCAGTGGCGGACAGGGCCTCTCCTACGAGCAGTACTTC. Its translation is CASSGGQGLSYEQYF.

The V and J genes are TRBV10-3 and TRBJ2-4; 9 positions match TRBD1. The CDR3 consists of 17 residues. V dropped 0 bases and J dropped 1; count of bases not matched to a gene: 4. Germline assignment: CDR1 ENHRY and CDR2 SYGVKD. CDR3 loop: CAISESAGTGAKNIQYF. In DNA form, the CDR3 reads TGTGCCATCAGTGAGTCGGCCGGGACAGGGGCCAAAAACATTCAGTACTTC.

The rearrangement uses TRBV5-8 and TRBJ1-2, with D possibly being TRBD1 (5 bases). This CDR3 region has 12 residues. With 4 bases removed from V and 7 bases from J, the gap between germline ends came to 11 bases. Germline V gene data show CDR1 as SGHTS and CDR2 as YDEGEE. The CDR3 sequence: CASSHGGGGYTF. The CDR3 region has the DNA TGTGCCAGCAGCCACGGGGGTGGTGGCTACACCTTC.

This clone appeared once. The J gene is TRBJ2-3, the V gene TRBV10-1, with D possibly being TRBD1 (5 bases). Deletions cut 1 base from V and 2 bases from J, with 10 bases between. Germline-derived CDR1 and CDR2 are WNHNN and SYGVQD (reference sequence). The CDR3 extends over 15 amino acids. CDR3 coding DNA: TGCGCCAGCAGTGAGTACGGCAGGGCCACAGATACGCAGTATTTT. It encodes CASSEYGRATDTQYF.

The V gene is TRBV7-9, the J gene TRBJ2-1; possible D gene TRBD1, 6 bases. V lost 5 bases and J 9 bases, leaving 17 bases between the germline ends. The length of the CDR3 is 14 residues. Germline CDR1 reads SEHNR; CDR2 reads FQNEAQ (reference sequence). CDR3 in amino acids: CASSPWTDKGEQFF. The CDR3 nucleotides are TGTGCCAGCAGCCCGTGGACAGATAAGGGTGAGCAGTTCTTC. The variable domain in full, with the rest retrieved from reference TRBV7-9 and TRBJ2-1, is DTGVSQNPRHKITKRGQNVTFRCDPISEHNRLYWYRQTLGQGPEFLTYFQNEAQLEKSRLLSDRFSAERPKGSFSTLEIQRTEQGDSAMYLCASSPWTDKGEQFFGPGTRLTVL.

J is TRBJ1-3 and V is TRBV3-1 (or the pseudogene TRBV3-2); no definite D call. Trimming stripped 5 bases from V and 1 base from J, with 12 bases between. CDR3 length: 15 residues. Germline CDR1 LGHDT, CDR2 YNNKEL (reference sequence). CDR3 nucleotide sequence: TGTGCCAGCAGCGACCTAACCAGGTCTGGAAACACCATATATTTT. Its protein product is CASSDLTRSGNTIYF.

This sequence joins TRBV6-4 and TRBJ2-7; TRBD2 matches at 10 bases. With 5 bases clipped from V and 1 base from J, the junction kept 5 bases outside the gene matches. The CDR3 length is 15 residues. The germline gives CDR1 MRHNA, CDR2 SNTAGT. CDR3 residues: CASSPASGGSYEQYF. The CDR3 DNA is TGTGCCAGCAGTCCGGCTAGCGGGGGTTCCTACGAGCAGTACTTC.

CDR3 amino acids: CASSDVLVTGELFF. In nucleotides, the CDR3 is TGTGCCAGCAGTGATGTACTTGTCACCGGGGAGCTGTTTTTT. The chain carries TRBV6-1 and TRBJ2-2; the D is unclear. The CDR3 spans 14 residues. Germline CDR1 MNHNS, CDR2 SASEGT. Trimming stripped 3 bases from V and 4 bases from J, with 9 bases between.